Listed here are 31 T cell receptor beta chains from one sample, sequenced in a study of cytomegalovirus exposure and HLA in healthy donors. 60 Vbeta and 13 Jbeta primers were used in PCR. Generated by immunoSEQ multiplex PCR, the TCRdb table keeps only in-frame clones and is missing some. The data contain more than 80,000 clones, 78% of them singletons. What was sequenced was PBMCs. These receptors were taken from a man younger than 35 in good health and CMV-seropositive.

This clone has only one observation. The chain joins TRBV28 to TRBJ1-4; D is possibly TRBD1 (5 bases). Germline V gene sequence: CDR1 MDHEN, CDR2 SYDVKM. Trimming shortened V by 5 bases and J by 5 bases, and 9 bases separated the two germline ends. CDR3 length equals 13 residues. The CDR3 nucleotides read TGTGCCAGCAGTCCCGGACAAAATGAAAAACTGTTTTTT. Translation gives CASSPGQNEKLFF.

The V gene is TRBV5-6, the J gene TRBJ1-5; tentatively, D is TRBD1 (5 bases). V was trimmed by 0 bases and J by 6 bases, leaving 7 bases between them. The germline gives CDR1 SGHDT, CDR2 YYEEEE. The CDR3 runs 13 residues. The CDR3 sequence: CASSLGQGQPQHF. The CDR3 nucleotides read TGTGCCAGCAGCTTGGGCCAGGGTCAGCCCCAGCATTTT.

The chain carries TRBV6-5 and TRBJ1-5, with D possibly TRBD1 on 5 matching bases. V was trimmed by 4 bases and J by 1 base, leaving 14 bases between them. CDR3 length equals 16 residues. Germline V CDR1 and CDR2: MNHEY, SVGAGI. The CDR3 reads CASSLSRGVSNQPQHF. As DNA, the CDR3 is TGTGCCAGCAGTTTGAGTAGGGGTGTCAGCAATCAGCCCCAGCATTTT.

The chain employs TRBV19 and TRBJ2-1; 8 bases map to TRBD2. Per the germline V gene, CDR1 is LNHDA and CDR2 is SQIVND (reference sequence). V was clipped by 7 bases and J by 6 bases; unmatched bases: 2. The CDR3 covers 12 residues. The CDR3 coding sequence is TGTGCCAGTATAAGCGGGAGCAATGAGCAGTTCTTC. Amino acid sequence: CASISGSNEQFF.

This chain connects TRBV29-1 to TRBJ2-3; D is unresolved. The CDR3 runs 11 residues. Germline V gene lookup returns CDR1 SQVTM and CDR2 ANQGSEA. Trimming stripped 6 bases from V and 3 bases from J, with 7 bases between. The CDR3 loop is CSVIRTDTQYF. The CDR3 region has the DNA TGCAGCGTAATCCGGACAGATACGCAGTATTTT.

This chain joins TRBV6-5 and TRBJ1-5, with unresolved D. In germline, CDR1 is MNHEY, CDR2 SVGAGI. The CDR3 totals 15 residues. Trimming left V 2 bases short and J 0 bases short, with 8 bases between. The CDR3 DNA sequence: TGTGCCAGCAGTTACACGGTAGATAGCAATCAGCCCCAGCATTTT. Translated: CASSYTVDSNQPQHF.

The chain uses TRBV10-2 and TRBJ1-5; D not certain. This CDR3 spans 11 amino acids. Trimming removed 2 bases from V and 11 bases from J, with 7 bases in between. Germline-derived CDR1 and CDR2 are WSHSY and SAAADI. This CDR3 reads CASSEGAAQHF. The DNA of the CDR3 is TGCGCCAGCAGTGAGGGAGCAGCCCAGCATTTT.

The gene calls are TRBV6-5 and TRBJ1-1; a weak D match, TRBD1 (6 bases). Per the germline V gene, CDR1 is MNHEY and CDR2 is SVGAGI. There are 11 residues in the CDR3. V was cut by 0 bases and J by 10 bases, with 6 bases left in between. The DNA for the CDR3 is TGTGCCAGCAGTTACTCAGGGGGAGCTTTCTTT. It yields the protein CASSYSGGAFF.

The rearrangement uses TRBV10-2 and TRBJ2-5; TRBD2 might be the D (6 bases). The length of the CDR3 is 15 residues. Germline V gives CDR1 WSHSY, CDR2 SAAADI. V was trimmed by 3 bases and J by 4 bases, leaving 15 bases between them. The CDR3 bases are TGCGCCAGCAGTGACGGGAGAGGGGCGGGAGAGACCCAGTACTTC. It specifies CASSDGRGAGETQYF.

This chain uses TRBV7-2 with TRBJ2-7; D is uncertain. Germline loops: CDR1 SGHTA, CDR2 FQGNSA. V lost 5 bases and J 3 bases, leaving 11 bases between the germline ends. This CDR3 spans 13 amino acids. CDR3: CASSTQQLYEQYF. The CDR3 DNA is TGTGCCAGCAGCACCCAACAGCTCTACGAGCAGTACTTC.

This chain links TRBV4-1 with TRBJ1-5; unclear D gene. Trimming left V 0 bases short and J 7 bases short, with 10 bases between. CDR3 length: 14 residues. From germline, CDR1 is MGHRA and CDR2 YSYEKL. CDR3 sequence reads: CASSQDPLKQPQHF. In DNA form, the CDR3 reads TGCGCCAGCAGCCAAGACCCACTGAAGCAGCCCCAGCATTTT.

The rearrangement links TRBV29-1 to TRBJ2-7; 8 bases map to TRBD1. The J segment lost 1 base and the V segment lost 4 bases, leaving 3 bases of the junction unmatched. From germline, CDR1 is SQVTM and CDR2 ANQGSEA. The CDR3 runs 13 residues. The CDR3 sequence: CSVVDRESYEQYF. CDR3 sequence (DNA): TGCAGCGTTGTGGACAGGGAATCCTACGAGCAGTACTTC.

The chain has TRBV14 and TRBJ2-7; TRBD2 matches 7 bases. With V trimmed by 4 bases and J by 2 bases, 5 bases remained unmatched. The CDR3 has 14 amino acids. Germline values: CDR1 SGHDN, CDR2 FVKESK. CDR3 protein: CASSPGLPTYEQYF. The CDR3 DNA follows: TGTGCCAGCAGCCCGGGACTACCCACCTACGAGCAGTACTTC. The full variable domain, completed using reference TRBV14 and TRBJ2-7, is EAGVTQFPSHSVIEKGQTVTLRCDPISGHDNLYWYRRVMGKEIKFLLHFVKESKQDESGMPNNRFLAERTGGTYSTLKVQPAELEDSGVYFCASSPGLPTYEQYFGPGTRLTVT.

This chain connects TRBV4-2 to TRBJ2-7; D possibly corresponds to TRBD1 (6 bases). Per germline, CDR1 LGHNA and CDR2 YNFKEQ. The CDR3 is 16 residues long. The V and J ends lost 5 bases and 1 base respectively, with 18 bases between them. CDR3 residues: CASSFGPQGVSYEQYF. The CDR3 coding sequence is TGTGCCAGCAGCTTCGGGCCACAGGGCGTATCCTACGAGCAGTACTTC.

The genes are TRBV29-1 and TRBJ2-3; D not resolved. The germline V and J ends were trimmed by 0 bases and 2 bases, with 12 bases remaining between them. The CDR3 is 15 amino acids. The germline gives CDR1 SQVTM, CDR2 ANQGSEA. CDR3 nucleotides: TGCAGCGTTGAAGACGTAGCTAACTACACAGATACGCAGTATTTT. Encoded protein: CSVEDVANYTDTQYF.

A remark on this clone: Relative to the germline gene, one junction end is altered; a read error may explain this. The chain employs TRBV7-7 and TRBJ2-2; 8 bases agree with TRBD2. Germline V lookup: CDR1 SSHAT, CDR2 FNYEAQ (reference sequence). This CDR3 contains 16 residues. The chain's CDR3 is CASSFEAGDLPGELFF. The CDR3 bases are TGTGCTAGCAGCTTCGAAGCGGGAGATCTACCCGGGGAGCTGTTTTTT.

In regard to this clone: One end of the junction fails to match germline, which may point to a read error. The gene calls are TRBV7-7 and TRBJ2-1; the match to TRBD2 covers 7 bases. The CDR3 runs 15 residues. Germline loops: CDR1 SSHAT, CDR2 FNYEAQ (reference sequence). CDR3 coding DNA: TGTGCTAGCAGCCCTCGGGCGGGAGAATACAATGAGCAGTTCTTC. This encodes CASSPRAGEYNEQFF.

V gene TRBV29-1 combines with J gene TRBJ2-7, with a tentative D call TRBD1 (5 bases). The V gene lost 6 bases and the J gene lost 7 bases, with 13 bases spanning the gap. The CDR3 is 11 amino acids. The V gene's germline CDR1 is SQVTM and CDR2 ANQGSEA. CDR3 nucleotide sequence: TGCAGCGTCGGACATCCACTGGAGCAGTACTTC. This translates into CSVGHPLEQYF.

This chain uses TRBV25-1 with TRBJ1-1, with D unresolved. Deletions cut 7 bases from V and 4 bases from J, with 22 bases between. Germline V gene lookup returns CDR1 MGHDK and CDR2 SYGVNS. The CDR3 has 16 residues. CDR3 bases: TGTGCCAGCACCGAGCCACGGATTCTGGAGTCCACTGAAGCTTTCTTT. Protein: CASTEPRILESTEAFF.

The chain joins TRBV27 to TRBJ1-1, with D unresolved. Trimming shortened V by 3 bases and J by 1 base, and 6 bases separated the two germline ends. The CDR3 totals 13 residues. The germline V gene has CDR1 MNHEY and CDR2 SMNVEV (reference sequence). The CDR3 nucleotides read TGTGCCAGCAGTTTGGTGAGGAACACTGAAGCTTTCTTT. This codes for CASSLVRNTEAFF.

V usage is TRBV4-1 and J usage is TRBJ2-4; D is possibly TRBD2 (6 bases). CDR3 length: 17 residues. Germline lookup yields CDR1 MGHRA and CDR2 YSYEKL. Between the trimmed V and J ends, which lost 1 base and 8 bases, there was a span of 21 bases. The CDR3 reads CASSQGRVTGVGYIQYF. CDR3 nucleotide sequence: TGCGCCAGCAGCCAAGGAAGGGTAACGGGAGTGGGGTACATTCAGTACTTC.

The V gene is TRBV7-9, the J gene TRBJ1-2; D ambiguous. Germline assignment: CDR1 SEHNR and CDR2 FQNEAQ (reference sequence). The germline V and J ends were trimmed by 2 bases and 5 bases, with 15 bases remaining between them. The CDR3 is made up of 15 amino acids. Here the CDR3 DNA reads TGTGCCAGCAGCTTACCCCTAGGGAGGTCTTATGGCTACACCTTC. Its translation is CASSLPLGRSYGYTF.

This chain uses TRBV28 with TRBJ2-7; D is perhaps TRBD2 (6 bases). Germline values: CDR1 MDHEN, CDR2 SYDVKM. V was trimmed by 7 bases and J by 5 bases, leaving 18 bases between them. The CDR3 consists of 14 residues. The CDR3 is CASTGTLRVHEQYF. The DNA of the CDR3 is TGTGCCAGCACCGGGACTCTCAGGGTCCACGAGCAGTACTTC. Full variable domain (missing parts from reference TRBV28 and TRBJ2-7): DVKVTQSSRYLVKRTGEKVFLECVQDMDHENMFWYRQDPGLGLRLIYFSYDVKMKEKGDIPEGYSVSREKKERFSLILESASTNQTSMYLCASTGTLRVHEQYFGPGTRLTVT.

The rearrangement links TRBV2 to TRBJ1-1; 9 bases line up with TRBD1. The length of the CDR3 is 17 residues. Germline-derived CDR1 and CDR2 are SNHLY and FYNNEI. Trimming removed 6 bases from V and 4 bases from J; junction bases left unmatched: 15. This CDR3 reads CASSPMGLGQGGTEAFF. The DNA for the CDR3 is TGTGCCAGCAGCCCTATGGGGCTGGGACAGGGAGGCACTGAAGCTTTCTTT.

The chain employs TRBV6-5 and TRBJ1-2; the D gene is possibly TRBD1 (5 bases). The CDR3 length is 14 residues. V was shortened by 6 bases and J by 3 bases, with 14 bases between the two germline ends. Germline CDR1 reads MNHEY; CDR2 reads SVGAGI. The CDR3 reads CASSSPGGYYGYTF. The CDR3 region has the DNA TGTGCCAGCAGCTCACCTGGGGGGTACTATGGCTACACCTTC.

The V call is TRBV29-1, the J call TRBJ1-4, with TRBD1 identical over 7 bases. This CDR3 is 15 amino acids long. Germline CDR1 reads SQVTM; CDR2 reads ANQGSEA. The V segment lost 6 bases and the J segment 3 bases; nucleotides outside the gene matches: 10. The CDR3 nucleotides read TGCAGCGTGGCGCCCGGGACAGCACCTAATGAAAAACTGTTTTTT. Protein sequence: CSVAPGTAPNEKLFF.

DNA for the CDR3: TGTGCCAGTAGTAGGGGACAGGAGCCTGGCTACACCTTC. Residues: CASSRGQEPGYTF. This sequence joins TRBV19 and TRBJ1-2; 8 bases map to TRBD1. Germline-derived CDR1 and CDR2 are LNHDA and SQIVND (reference sequence). The J segment lost 7 bases and the V segment lost 4 bases, leaving 5 bases of the junction unmatched. This CDR3 has 13 residues. The entire variable domain, with the rest obtained from reference TRBV19 and TRBJ1-2, is as follows: DGGITQSPKYLFRKEGQNVTLSCEQNLNHDAMYWYRQDPGQGLRLIYYSQIVNDFQKGDIAEGYSVSREKKESFPLTVTSAQKNPTAFYLCASSRGQEPGYTFGSGTRLTVV.

The chain carries TRBV14 and TRBJ2-2; a possible D gene is TRBD2 (5 bases). The V end was cut by 3 bases, the J end by 4 bases, with 12 bases between. This CDR3 contains 15 residues. Germline CDR1 reads SGHDN; CDR2 reads FVKESK. This CDR3 is CASSQVSGGTGELFF. DNA for the CDR3: TGTGCCAGCAGCCAGGTATCAGGAGGCACCGGGGAGCTGTTTTTT.

This clone was counted between two and nine times. The chain employs TRBV6-1 and TRBJ1-5, with 10 bases identical to TRBD1. The CDR3 totals 15 residues. Germline CDR1 and CDR2: MNHNS and SASEGT. Germline trimming cut 2 bases from V and 7 bases from J; bases unmatched to any gene: 5. The CDR3 bases are TGTGCCAGCAGTGAATTGGGACAGGGGAACCAGCCCCAGCATTTT. It yields the protein CASSELGQGNQPQHF.

This clone was seen only once. V gene TRBV15 combines with J gene TRBJ2-1, with D maybe TRBD2 (5 bases). Per the germline V gene, CDR1 is LNHNV and CDR2 is YYDKDF (reference sequence). This CDR3 is 15 amino acids long. With 1 base removed from V and 8 bases from J, the gap between germline ends came to 15 bases. This chain's CDR3 is CATSRVSGFNDEQFF. The DNA of the CDR3 is TGTGCCACCAGCAGAGTTTCGGGGTTTAATGATGAGCAGTTCTTC.

This chain links TRBV29-1 with TRBJ1-1; D gene uncertain. This CDR3 comprises 11 residues. Germline CDR1 SQVTM, CDR2 ANQGSEA. V was cut by 7 bases and J by 2 bases, with 8 bases left in between. CDR3 DNA sequence: TGCAGCGGAGGGAGAAACACTGAAGCTTTCTTT. Amino acids: CSGGRNTEAFF.